This T cell receptor (beta chain) was captured by sequencing in a study of CD4 and CD8 cells across lung adenocarcinoma regions. CDR3 length: 15 residues. Looked up from germline, CDR1 is MGHRA and CDR2 is YSYEKL. TCRdb reanalysed the PCR reads using MiXCR and keeps one entry per CDR3 protein. The sample has about 19,000 distinct CDR3 sequences, around 50% seen once. The sequence came from a male donor with lung adenocarcinoma. The CD4 and CD8 labels of this study may be unreliable. The V gene is TRBV4-1, the J gene TRBJ2-5; 9 bases map to TRBD2. The J call may be mistaken, given a closer DNA end match to TRBJ2-7. The sample comprised CD8+ T cells from the margin of a lung tumor. CDR3 DNA sequence: TGCGCCAGCAGCCAACATAGCGGGAGTGGGCGCGAGCAGTACTTC. Translation gives CASSQHSGSGREQYF.